Detailed here is one TCR beta chain. Profiled with immunoSEQ multiplex PCR; TCRdb holds only in-frame clones, not every one. Among over 450,000 clones listed, about 89% were seen once. The data derive from a study of Ad26.COV2.S vaccination and SARS-CoV-2 variants. Indicated treatment: about 20 received Ad26.COV2.S at low or high dose, single or two shots; roughly five received placebo; per-sample allocation not given. Day 63 after the first injection of vaccine or placebo was the sampling time. The CDR3 consists of 17 residues. Trimming cost V 5 bases and J 3 bases; bases outside gene matches: 14. The germline gives CDR1 MDHEN, CDR2 SYDVKM.

The material sequenced was peripheral blood, taken in a trial of Ad26.COV2.S vaccine versus placebo. The clonotype was recovered from a person aged 18-65 years who received the Ad26.COV2.S COVID-19 vaccine or a placebo. V gene TRBV28 combines with J gene TRBJ2-3, with 7 nucleotides matching TRBD1. The CDR3, as DNA: TGTGCCAGCAGTCCGCAGACAGGGCGGGTGAGGACAGATACGCAGTATTTT. This encodes CASSPQTGRVRTDTQYF.